What follows are 25 T cell receptor beta chains derived from one specimen sequenced in a study of blood T cell repertoires in COVID-19. Using immunoSEQ multiplex PCR, the repertoire was profiled, and TCRdb retains in-frame clones only, with some absent. The repertoire consists of roughly 290,000 clones, with approximately 85% occurring once and the leading ten covering 2.2%. The sequenced material came from PBMCs or T cells enriched from blood (not recorded which). Receptor source: a man younger than 45 who had recovered from COVID-19.

The V and J genes are TRBV18 and TRBJ2-6; no reliable D call. Trimming took off 1 base at V and 1 base at J, with 8 bases between the two ends. The germline CDR1 and CDR2 sequences are KGHSH and LQKENI. The CDR3 is 16 residues long. The DNA of the CDR3 is TGTGCCAGCTCACCACAAATGAGTTCTGGGGCCAACGTCCTGACTTTC. This encodes CASSPQMSSGANVLTF.

The chain has TRBV4-2 and TRBJ2-5; 8 bases are shared with TRBD2. V trimming: 4 bases; J trimming: 1 base; junction bases outside the gene matches: 8. Germline lookup yields CDR1 LGHNA and CDR2 YNFKEQ. The CDR3 spans 16 residues. CDR3 loop: CASSLRAGDLQETQYF. The CDR3 DNA reads as TGTGCCAGCAGCCTCCGAGCGGGGGACCTCCAAGAGACCCAGTACTTC.

The rearrangement links TRBV2 to TRBJ2-3; perhaps TRBD2 as D (5 bases). The germline V gene encodes CDR1 SNHLY and CDR2 FYNNEI. The CDR3 covers 14 residues. V lost 6 bases, J lost 5 bases, and 15 bases lay in between. Written as DNA, the CDR3 is TGTGCCAGCAGACTACTAGGACGCGGAGATACGCAGTATTTT. Residues: CASRLLGRGDTQYF.

Comments on this clone: The CDR3 ends on some other residue instead of the conserved phenylalanine or tryptophan, so this is likely a read error. It is unclear where the CDR3 begins or ends on the DNA, so no DNA is shown, and the CDR3 is as TCRdb lists it. The J gene is TRBJ1-5, the V gene TRBV3-1 (or the pseudogene TRBV3-2). The CDR3 length equals 12 residues, ends included. Germline V gene lookup returns CDR1 LGHDT and CDR2 YNNKEL (reference sequence). The CDR3 loop is CASSQDVREGKL.

This clone occurred once. The chain carries TRBV9 and TRBJ1-1; TRBD1 is a possible D gene (6 bases). V was shortened by 0 bases and J by 6 bases, with 15 bases between the two germline ends. CDR1 and CDR2 (germline): SGDLS, YYNGEE. The CDR3 spans 15 residues. The CDR3 sequence: CASSVGREGEAEAFF. The DNA of the CDR3 is TGTGCCAGCAGCGTAGGAAGGGAGGGGGAGGCTGAAGCTTTCTTT. Filled out from reference TRBV9 and TRBJ1-1, the complete variable domain reads DSGVTQTPKHLITATGQRVTLRCSPRSGDLSVYWYQQSLDQGLQFLIQYYNGEERAKGNILERFSAQQFPDLHSELNLSSLELGDSALYFCASSVGREGEAEAFFGQGTRLTVV.

The chain carries TRBV18 and TRBJ2-2; D remains unclear. Germline V gene lookup returns CDR1 KGHSH and CDR2 LQKENI. The V and J ends lost 3 bases and 4 bases respectively, with 3 bases between them. This CDR3 contains 12 residues. The CDR3 reads CASSPSTGELFF. The CDR3 bases are TGTGCCAGCTCACCGAGCACCGGGGAGCTGTTTTTT. Full variable domain (rest looked up from reference TRBV18 and TRBJ2-2): NAGVMQNPRHLVRRRGQEARLRCSPMKGHSHVYWYRQLPEEGLKFMVYLQKENIIDESGMPKERFSAEFPKEGPSILRIQQVVRGDSAAYFCASSPSTGELFFGEGSRLTVL.

The V call is TRBV12-3 or TRBV12-4, the J call TRBJ1-1; D is uncertain. Trimming left V 3 bases short and J 6 bases short, with 8 bases between. The CDR3 has 12 residues. As DNA, the CDR3 is TGTGCCAGCAGTTTTTCCCTCGCTGAAGCTTTCTTT. Translation: CASSFSLAEAFF.

The rearrangement joins TRBV28 to TRBJ2-7, with D possibly being TRBD2 (6 bases). Germline CDR1 reads MDHEN; CDR2 reads SYDVKM. CDR3 size: 14 residues. V lost 6 bases and J lost 3, with 15 bases in between. CDR3 region: CASRPGGLIYEQYF. The CDR3 nucleotides are TGTGCCAGCAGACCCGGGGGTCTGATCTACGAGCAGTACTTC.

V is TRBV5-4 and J is TRBJ1-6; no definite D call. Germline V gene data show CDR1 as SGHNT and CDR2 as YYREEE (reference sequence). CDR3 length: 15 residues. The germline V and J ends were trimmed by 0 bases and 5 bases, with 9 bases remaining between them. CDR3 loop: CASSLVGRDNSPLHF. CDR3 nucleotide sequence: TGTGCCAGCAGCTTGGTAGGGAGAGATAATTCACCCCTCCACTTT.

The chain combines TRBV7-9 with TRBJ1-6; D remains unclear. V shed 0 bases and J shed 8 bases, with 5 bases lying between them. The CDR3 length is 13 residues. The germline V gene has CDR1 SEHNR and CDR2 FQNEAQ (reference sequence). The CDR3 coding sequence is TGTGCCAGCAGCTTAGCGGCAGATTCACCCCTCCACTTT. It codes for CASSLAADSPLHF.

This clone has just one count. The chain combines TRBV9 with TRBJ2-1; the D gene is possibly TRBD2 (6 bases). Between the trimmed V and J ends, which lost 4 bases and 4 bases, there was a span of 15 bases. Germline CDR1 and CDR2: SGDLS and YYNGEE. This CDR3 has 15 residues. The CDR3 spells CASSLRAGGYNEQFF. The CDR3 DNA follows: TGTGCCAGCAGCCTCAGGGCCGGGGGTTACAATGAGCAGTTCTTC.

The rearrangement links TRBV6-1 to TRBJ2-1, with TRBD1 matching 7 bases. The junction had 4 bases not matched to a gene; V was cut back by 0 bases and J by 2 bases. Germline V gene data show CDR1 as MNHNS and CDR2 as SASEGT. This CDR3 contains 16 residues. Written as DNA, the CDR3 is TGTGCCAGCAGTGAAGCAATAACAGGGGCCTACAATGAGCAGTTCTTC. Translation gives CASSEAITGAYNEQFF.

The chain joins TRBV15 to TRBJ2-5, with TRBD2 matching over 8 bases. V trimming: 1 base; J trimming: 4 bases; junction bases outside the gene matches: 8. The CDR3 contains 16 residues. Per the germline V gene, CDR1 is LNHNV and CDR2 is YYDKDF (reference sequence). The CDR3 spells CATSRALSAGGETQYF. CDR3 DNA: TGTGCCACCAGCAGAGCCCTTAGTGCGGGGGGAGAGACCCAGTACTTC.

The chain couples TRBV6-5 to TRBJ1-4; D remains ambiguous. Germline values: CDR1 MNHEY, CDR2 SVGAGI. The length of the CDR3 is 16 residues. V lost 0 bases, J lost 7 bases, and 15 bases lay in between. The CDR3 DNA is TGTGCCAGCAGTTACTCATGGCGGGCGGGGTTTGAAAAACTGTTTTTT. Its protein product is CASSYSWRAGFEKLFF.

The J gene is TRBJ1-6, the V gene TRBV5-6; the D gene is possibly TRBD1 (6 bases). V was pared by 5 bases and J by 1 base, with 13 bases between. The CDR3 is 16 amino acids. Germline-derived CDR1 and CDR2 are SGHDT and YYEEEE. This CDR3 reads CASSVTGLSYNSPLHF. As DNA, the CDR3 is TGTGCCAGCAGTGTAACAGGGTTGTCCTATAATTCACCCCTCCACTTT.

Turning to this clone: This CDR3 is also generated by other DNA sequences in the sample. This chain uses TRBV7-8 with TRBJ1-4; D not resolved. The CDR3 sequence is 14 residues long. From germline, CDR1 is SGHVS and CDR2 FQNEAQ. V was pared by 1 base and J by 5 bases, with 8 bases between. The CDR3 loop reads CASSLGRVNEKLFF. The CDR3 DNA sequence: TGTGCCAGCAGCTTAGGGAGGGTAAATGAAAAACTGTTTTTT.

V and J are TRBV6-5 and TRBJ1-4; 8 nucleotides align to TRBD1. The germline V gene has CDR1 MNHEY and CDR2 SVGAGI. The J segment lost 7 bases and the V segment lost 5 bases, leaving 6 bases of the junction unmatched. The CDR3 has 14 residues. The CDR3 region has the DNA TGTGCCAGCAGTCGACAGGGGTCGGGTGAAAAACTGTTTTTT. Its protein product is CASSRQGSGEKLFF.

The genes are TRBV7-3 and TRBJ2-1, with D possibly TRBD1 on 6 matching bases. CDR1 and CDR2 (germline): SGHTA, FQGTGA. CDR3 length: 14 amino acids. V was cut by 2 bases and J by 9 bases, with 14 bases left in between. The CDR3 here is CASSLYATGSEQFF. The CDR3 nucleotides read TGTGCCAGCAGCTTATATGCGACAGGTAGTGAGCAGTTCTTC.

The chain employs TRBV19 and TRBJ1-5; D remains ambiguous. There are 11 residues in the CDR3. V was clipped by 7 bases and J by 14 bases, with 15 bases between them. Germline V gene sequence: CDR1 LNHDA, CDR2 SQIVND (reference sequence). For the CDR3, the DNA is TGTGCCAGTAAGCAGGCCAGTTATGAGCATTTT. Encoded protein: CASKQASYEHF.

The chain uses TRBV6-5 and TRBJ2-5, with a possible D match to TRBD1 (5 bases). Germline lookup yields CDR1 MNHEY and CDR2 SVGAGI. V was cut by 2 bases and J by 4 bases, with 11 bases left in between. CDR3 length: 14 residues. The CDR3 sequence is CASSYQGGGETQYF. CDR3 DNA: TGTGCCAGCAGTTACCAGGGTGGCGGAGAGACCCAGTACTTC.

In its sample, this clone was seen a few times. V gene TRBV15 combines with J gene TRBJ1-6; D is unresolved. V was shortened by 0 bases and J by 0 bases, with 9 bases between the two germline ends. Germline V gene lookup returns CDR1 LNHNV and CDR2 YYDKDF (reference sequence). This CDR3 has 17 residues. CDR3 bases: TGTGCCACCAGCAGAGATTTCTTGAGCTCCTATAATTCACCCCTCCACTTT. This codes for CATSRDFLSSYNSPLHF.

The gene calls are TRBV9 and TRBJ1-6; unclear D gene. The CDR3 has 15 amino acids. Germline V gene sequence: CDR1 SGDLS, CDR2 YYNGEE. Trimming cost V 0 bases and J 5 bases, with 9 bases left between them. For the CDR3, the DNA is TGTGCCAGCAGCGTAGCTGTAAGAGATAATTCACCCCTCCACTTT. Translating it yields CASSVAVRDNSPLHF.

The V and J genes are TRBV3-1 (or the pseudogene TRBV3-2) and TRBJ1-4; 9 bases fit TRBD1. The CDR3 is made up of 13 amino acids. J gave up 6 bases and V 6 bases, and 2 bases lay outside the gene matches. CDR1 and CDR2 from the germline V gene are LGHDT and YNNKEL (reference sequence). In nucleotides, the CDR3 is TGTGCCAGCAGGGGGACAGGGCATGAAAAACTGTTTTTT. Protein: CASRGTGHEKLFF.

This clone was observed a single time. The chain has TRBV4-1 and TRBJ2-3; D not certain. The CDR3 is made up of 13 amino acids. V dropped 3 bases and J dropped 2 bases, with 6 bases sitting between them. Per the germline V gene, CDR1 is MGHRA and CDR2 is YSYEKL. CDR3 amino acids: CASSHLDTDTQYF. CDR3 in DNA: TGCGCCAGCAGCCACCTAGACACAGATACGCAGTATTTT.

This chain links TRBV6-2 or TRBV6-3 with TRBJ2-3; D perhaps matches TRBD1 (6 bases). CDR3 length: 14 residues. The germline CDR1 and CDR2 sequences are MNHEY and SVGEGT. Trimming pared 4 bases from V and 3 bases from J, leaving 11 bases between. The chain's CDR3 is CASSLSGTTDTQYF. The CDR3 bases are TGTGCCAGCAGTTTATCCGGGACAACAGATACGCAGTATTTT.